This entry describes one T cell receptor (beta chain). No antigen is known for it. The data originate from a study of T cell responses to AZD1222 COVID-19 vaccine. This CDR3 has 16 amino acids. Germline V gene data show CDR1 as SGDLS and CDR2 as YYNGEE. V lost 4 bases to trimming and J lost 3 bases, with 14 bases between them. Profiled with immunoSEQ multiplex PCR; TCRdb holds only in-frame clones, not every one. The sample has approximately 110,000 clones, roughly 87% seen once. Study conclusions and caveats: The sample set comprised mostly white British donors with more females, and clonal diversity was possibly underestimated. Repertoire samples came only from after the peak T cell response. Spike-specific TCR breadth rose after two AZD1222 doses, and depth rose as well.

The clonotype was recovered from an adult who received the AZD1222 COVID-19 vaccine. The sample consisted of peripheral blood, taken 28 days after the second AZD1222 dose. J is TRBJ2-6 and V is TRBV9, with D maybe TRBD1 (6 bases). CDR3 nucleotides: TGTGCCAGCAGCCCTATAGACAGGCTTGGGGCCAACGTCCTGACTTTC. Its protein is CASSPIDRLGANVLTF.